This T cell receptor (beta chain) was profiled in a study of chemoradiotherapy in HPV16-positive cancers. Over chemoradiotherapy, repertoires were sampled more than once. Libraries were prepared by immunoSEQ multiplex PCR; TCRdb keeps only in-frame clonotypes and omits some of them. The data hold some 29,000 clones, with about 93% observed a single time. The study's findings and limits: Non-HPV-specific T cells did not expand in tumors during treatment, whereas candidate HPV-specific clones and E7-related motifs did. Only two HPV16-positive patients supplied the functional HPV-specificity definition.

Germline CDR1 is MNHNS and CDR2 is SASEGT. CDR3 size: 13 residues. Germline trimming cut 3 bases from V and 6 bases from J; bases unmatched to any gene: 2. Concerning this clone itself: Antigen: not known.

The material sequenced was blood, taken from a patient who underwent chemoradiotherapy. This TCR derives from a human donor with HPV-associated anogenital cancer. The V call is TRBV6-1, the J call TRBJ1-5; 7 nucleotides agree with TRBD1. The CDR3 reads CASSDQGGQPQHF. In nucleotides, the CDR3 is TGTGCCAGCAGTGATCAGGGGGGTCAGCCCCAGCATTTT.